Below, 4 T cell receptor beta chains from the same sample are listed, as sequenced in a study of blood T cells in healthy people across ages. Through a sample-barcoded 5' primer and a J-beta primer mix, a second PCR was run for about 7 to 12 cycles. One entry per CDR3 protein, called by TCRdb with MiXCR from the 5' RACE reads. The sample shows roughly 570,000 distinct CDR3 sequences, roughly 28% of them seen only once. The sample was blood. All receptors come from a woman aged 70 to 79 in good health.

This clonotype was detected a few times. The CDR3 bases are TGTGCCAGCAGCCCACTTCTCTCCTACGAGCAGTACTTC. This sequence encodes CASSPLLSYEQYF. The chain has TRBV12-3 or TRBV12-4 and TRBJ2-7; D is unresolved. The germline V and J ends were trimmed by 6 bases and 0 bases, with 9 bases remaining between them. The CDR3 length is 13 residues.

This chain links TRBV12-3 or TRBV12-4 with TRBJ2-1; D gene uncertain. The J call is doubtful: the DNA matches TRBJ2-5 better. The CDR3 has 12 amino acids. CDR3: CASSSTPETQYF. CDR3 coding DNA: TGTGCCAGCAGCTCGACCCCCGAGACCCAGTACTTC.

The gene calls are TRBV29-1 and TRBJ1-3; no reliable D call. The germline CDR1 and CDR2 sequences are SQVTM and ANQGSEA. The V end was cut by 3 bases, the J end by 0 bases, with 6 bases between. There are 13 residues in the CDR3. In DNA form, the CDR3 reads TGCAGCGTTGACAGACTCTCTGGAAACACCATATATTTT. Protein sequence: CSVDRLSGNTIYF.

This clonotype was seen a few times. The junction departs from the called germline gene at one end, perhaps through a read error. The chain uses TRBV5-1 and TRBJ2-7, with no clear D. The CDR3 spans 14 residues. Germline V gene lookup returns CDR1 SGHRS and CDR2 YFSETQ. CDR3 bases: TGCGCCGGCAGCTTGGTGGGCAGGAGCTACGAGCAGTACTTC. This translates into CAGSLVGRSYEQYF.